This TCR beta chain was sequenced during a study of type 1 and type 2 diabetes patients. In the study overall: Across the study, 18,976,912 paired-end reads were produced.

Genomic DNA was the PCR template. The TCR beta CDR3 region was amplified using 30 forward and 13 reverse primers. A single record per CDR3 protein comes from TCRdb applying MiXCR to the multiplex PCR reads. The sample has fewer than 300,000 distinct CDR3 sequences; roughly 48% are singletons. A single count supports this clonotype. The target antigen is unknown. The CDR3 is 15 amino acids. V lost 8 bases and J lost 1, with 15 bases in between. CDR1 is SNHLY, CDR2 FYNNEI, per germline. Findings of the study overall: Age and gender were not matched between study groups. Type 2 diabetes patients had few highly-expanded CD4+ clones, median one.

The sample consisted of peripheral blood mononuclear cells (PBMCs). This rearrangement joins TRBV2 to TRBJ1-5; D is possibly TRBD1 (5 bases). This receptor was identified in a man aged 18 to 30 with type 2 diabetes. CDR3 in DNA: TGTGCCAGCCCCAGACAGACCGGCAGCAATCAGCCCCAGCATTTT. Its translation is CASPRQTGSNQPQHF.